Presented here are 10 T cell receptor beta chains from one specimen sequenced in a study of cytomegalovirus exposure and HLA in healthy donors listed by TCRdb under 2017. Receptor amplification or capture employed the immunoSEQ multiplex PCR assay. For the multiplex PCR, a mixture combining 60 forward primers for TCR Vbeta segments and 13 reverse primers for TCR Jbeta segments was used. As stored in TCRdb, this immuneACCESS dataset retains in-frame rearrangements with V and J assigned. A fraction of the clones does not appear; measured against another copy, unresolved V genes explain less than half of the discrepancy, and the remainder lacks a known reason. The sample data list roughly 77,000 clones, and roughly 80% of these were observed just once. 4% to 5.5% of the sample rests with the top ten. Material for sequencing was PBMCs. The receptors come from a man aged 35-49 years in good health and CMV-seronegative.

This chain connects TRBV4-2 to TRBJ2-7; TRBD2 aligns across 9 bases. J gave up 0 bases and V 0 bases, and 3 bases lay outside the gene matches. This CDR3 has 16 amino acids. The germline V gene has CDR1 LGHNA and CDR2 YNFKEQ. This CDR3 is CASSQDWTSASYEQYF. The CDR3 DNA is TGTGCCAGCAGCCAAGATTGGACTAGCGCCTCCTACGAGCAGTACTTC.

The rearrangement joins TRBV5-6 to TRBJ2-1; 12 bases match TRBD1. CDR1 SGHDT and CDR2 YYEEEE come from the germline V gene. V dropped 3 bases and J dropped 14; count of bases not matched to a gene: 9. The CDR3 loop spans 14 amino acids. The CDR3 reads CASSWPGQGALEFF. CDR3 coding DNA: TGTGCCAGCAGCTGGCCGGGACAGGGGGCATTGGAGTTCTTC.

V usage is TRBV6-6 and J usage is TRBJ2-3; 8 bases match TRBD2. Germline CDR1 MNHNY, CDR2 SVGAGI (reference sequence). The CDR3 has 15 residues. The V and J ends lost 6 bases and 2 bases, in that order; junction bases with no gene match: 7. CDR3 sequence (DNA): TGTGCCAGCAGCCGGTGGGGACTAGACACAGATACGCAGTATTTT. Translated: CASSRWGLDTDTQYF.

The sample holds a few counts of this clone. The chain employs TRBV6-1 and TRBJ2-7, with D perhaps matching TRBD2 (5 bases). V lost 7 bases and J 2 bases, leaving 15 bases between the germline ends. Germline V gene sequence: CDR1 MNHNS, CDR2 SASEGT. This CDR3 is built from 14 residues. The CDR3 bases are TGTGCCAGCAACGCAAGGAGGTACCCCTACGAGCAGTACTTC. It encodes CASNARRYPYEQYF.

The rearrangement joins TRBV27 to TRBJ2-1; D unclear. CDR1 MNHEY and CDR2 SMNVEV come from the germline V gene (reference sequence). The germline V and J ends were trimmed by 0 bases and 6 bases, with 6 bases remaining between them. This CDR3 contains 13 residues. CDR3 sequence reads: CASSLSAVNEQFF. The CDR3 DNA is TGTGCCAGCAGTTTATCGGCCGTCAATGAGCAGTTCTTC.

J is TRBJ2-5 and V is TRBV2; 9 bases line up with TRBD1. Trimming took 10 bases from V and 5 from J; bases not matched to a gene: 5. There are 12 residues in the CDR3. Germline assignment: CDR1 SNHLY and CDR2 FYNNEI. The DNA for the CDR3 is TGTGCCAAAGGGACAGGGACGGAGACCCAGTACTTC. Amino acid sequence: CAKGTGTETQYF.

The chain recombines TRBV7-9 with TRBJ2-7; perhaps TRBD1 as D (5 bases). Trimming removed 9 bases at V and 3 bases at J, with 9 bases between. Germline-derived CDR1 and CDR2 are SEHNR and FQNEAQ (reference sequence). This CDR3 has 11 residues. This CDR3 reads CASRGGYEQYF. CDR3 in DNA: TGTGCCAGTAGGGGTGGCTACGAGCAGTACTTC. Based on the CDR3 plus reference TRBV7-9 and TRBJ2-7, the full variable domain is DTGVSQNPRHKITKRGQNVTFRCDPISEHNRLYWYRQTLGQGPEFLTYFQNEAQLEKSRLLSDRFSAERPKGSFSTLEIQRTEQGDSAMYLCASRGGYEQYFGPGTRLTVT.

This chain joins TRBV7-2 and TRBJ2-5, with D tentatively TRBD2 (6 bases). Germline V gene lookup returns CDR1 SGHTA and CDR2 FQGNSA. Trimming shortened V by 5 bases and J by 4 bases, and 11 bases separated the two germline ends. This CDR3 is 13 amino acids long. Here the CDR3 reads CASSRGYRETQYF. The CDR3 DNA follows: TGTGCCAGCAGCCGGGGGTACCGAGAGACCCAGTACTTC.

The chain combines TRBV5-8 with TRBJ2-7; D uncertain. V was shortened by 0 bases and J by 4 bases, with 14 bases between the two germline ends. CDR1 and CDR2 from the germline V gene are SGHTS and YDEGEE. This CDR3 region has 15 residues. The CDR3 region is CASSLDSLLEYEQYF. The CDR3 DNA reads TGTGCCAGCAGCTTGGACAGCCTGCTTGAATACGAGCAGTACTTC.

This clone occurred a few times. The rearrangement uses TRBV7-3 and TRBJ1-1; D may be TRBD1 (5 bases). The CDR3 is made up of 14 amino acids. Germline V lookup: CDR1 SGHTA, CDR2 FQGTGA. Trimming took off 2 bases at V and 1 base at J, with 8 bases between the two ends. The CDR3: CASSLLGGNTEAFF. CDR3 bases: TGTGCCAGCAGCTTATTGGGGGGGAACACTGAAGCTTTCTTT.